The subject of this entry is one TCR beta chain. Its antigen remains unknown. Tumor samples were obtained before definitive surgery or chemotherapy. The data derive from a study of high-grade serous ovarian cancer treatment subgroups. Looking at the study overall: On average, more than 14,000 reads and roughly 7,700 unique TCR beta rearrangements were obtained per sample.

This CDR3 is built from 17 residues. V lost 4 bases, J lost 8 bases, and 14 bases stayed unmatched. Germline V gene sequence: CDR1 SGHDN, CDR2 FVKESK. Study conclusions and caveats: TCR relatedness rose with neoantigen level and trended with mutation load. Repertoire analysis covered CDR3 alone, not CDR1 or CDR2. These tumor repertoires lack spatial information from bulk sequencing.

Produced via immunoSEQ multiplex PCR; TCRdb's table is partial and in-frame only. This table holds fewer than 9,500 clones, about three fifths found once. The receptor comes from a human donor with high-grade serous ovarian cancer. V gene TRBV14 combines with J gene TRBJ2-1; 10 nucleotides align to TRBD1. The material sequenced was tumor tissue. CDR3 sequence reads: CASSLLTGTGVNDEQFF. As DNA, the CDR3 is TGTGCCAGCAGCCTTCTAACCGGGACAGGGGTTAACGATGAGCAGTTCTTC. Looking up the rest from reference TRBV14 and TRBJ2-1 gives the full variable domain: EAGVTQFPSHSVIEKGQTVTLRCDPISGHDNLYWYRRVMGKEIKFLLHFVKESKQDESGMPNNRFLAERTGGTYSTLKVQPAELEDSGVYFCASSLLTGTGVNDEQFFGPGTRLTVL.